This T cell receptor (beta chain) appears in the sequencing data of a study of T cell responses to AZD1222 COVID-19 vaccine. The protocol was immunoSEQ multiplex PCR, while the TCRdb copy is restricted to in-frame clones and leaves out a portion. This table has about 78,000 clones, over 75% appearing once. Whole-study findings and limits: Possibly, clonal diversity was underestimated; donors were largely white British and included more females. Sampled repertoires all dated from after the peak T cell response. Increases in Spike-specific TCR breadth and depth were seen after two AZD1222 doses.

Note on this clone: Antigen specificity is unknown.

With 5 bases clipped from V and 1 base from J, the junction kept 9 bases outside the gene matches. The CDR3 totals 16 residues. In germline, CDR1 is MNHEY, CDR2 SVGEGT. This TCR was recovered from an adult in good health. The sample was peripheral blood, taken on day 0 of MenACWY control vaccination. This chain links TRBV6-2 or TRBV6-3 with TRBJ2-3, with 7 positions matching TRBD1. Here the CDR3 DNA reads TGTGCCAGCAGTATCGACACAGGGGTGCGCACAGATACGCAGTATTTT. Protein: CASSIDTGVRTDTQYF.